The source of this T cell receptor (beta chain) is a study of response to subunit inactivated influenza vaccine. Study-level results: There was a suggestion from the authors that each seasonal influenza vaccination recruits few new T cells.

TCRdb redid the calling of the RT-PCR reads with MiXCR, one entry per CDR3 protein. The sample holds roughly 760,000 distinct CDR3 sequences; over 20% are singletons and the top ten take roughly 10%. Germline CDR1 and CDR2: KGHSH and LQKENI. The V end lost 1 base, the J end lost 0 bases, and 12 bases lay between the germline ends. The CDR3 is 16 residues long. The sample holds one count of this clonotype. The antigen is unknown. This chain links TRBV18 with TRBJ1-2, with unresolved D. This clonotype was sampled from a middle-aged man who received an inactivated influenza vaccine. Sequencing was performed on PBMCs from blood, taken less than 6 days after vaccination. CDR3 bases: TGTGCCAGCTCACCACGGGCGATAGCGGCTAACTATGGCTACACCTTC. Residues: CASSPRAIAANYGYTF.